This TCR beta chain appears in the sequencing data of a study of cytomegalovirus exposure and HLA in healthy donors. Overall study context: Among the 300 to 500 genotyped donors, around 81% were placed in the Caucasian-associated ancestry cluster.

PCR involved 60 Vbeta and 13 Jbeta primers. Assay used: immunoSEQ multiplex PCR; TCRdb lists only in-frame clones, some missing. The sample holds 130,000 or so clones; around three quarters are singletons and the top ten take roughly 1.9%. Donors showed nominal health when sampled, although they likely had unrecorded immune exposures. Of note for this clone: What it binds is unknown.

Germline CDR1 is MNHNS and CDR2 is SASEGT. CDR3 length: 15 amino acids. J gave up 3 bases and V 6 bases, and 4 bases lay outside the gene matches. Study-wide results and caveats: In an earlier analysis, about 87% or about 30%: the productive usage of most TCR beta V segments.

The clonotype originates from a man aged 35-49 years in good health and CMV-seronegative. The V gene is TRBV6-1, the J gene TRBJ2-3, with TRBD2 matching over 12 bases. The sequencing input was PBMCs. Written as DNA, the CDR3 is TGTGCCAGCAGGAAGACTAGCGGGGGAACAGATACGCAGTATTTT. Its translation is CASRKTSGGTDTQYF.